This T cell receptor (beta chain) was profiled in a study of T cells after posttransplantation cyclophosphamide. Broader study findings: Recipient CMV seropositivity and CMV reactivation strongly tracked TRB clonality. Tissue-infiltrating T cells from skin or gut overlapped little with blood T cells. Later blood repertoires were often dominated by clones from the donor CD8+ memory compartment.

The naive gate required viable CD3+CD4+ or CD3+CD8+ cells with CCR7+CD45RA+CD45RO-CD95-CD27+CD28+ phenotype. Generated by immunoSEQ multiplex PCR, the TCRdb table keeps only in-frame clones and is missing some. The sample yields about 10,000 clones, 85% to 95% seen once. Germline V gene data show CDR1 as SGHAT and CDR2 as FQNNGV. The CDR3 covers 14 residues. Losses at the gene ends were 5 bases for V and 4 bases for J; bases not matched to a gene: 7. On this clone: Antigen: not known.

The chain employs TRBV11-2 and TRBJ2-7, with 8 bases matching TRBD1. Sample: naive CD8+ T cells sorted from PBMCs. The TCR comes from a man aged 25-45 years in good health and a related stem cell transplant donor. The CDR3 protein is CASSLGQGAYEQYF. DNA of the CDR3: TGTGCCAGCAGCCTCGGGCAGGGGGCTTACGAGCAGTACTTC.